The source of this TCR beta chain is a study of OX40 agonist ivuxolimab in advanced cancers. Across the study: The diagnoses of dose-escalation patients were hepatocellular carcinoma, melanoma, renal cell or head and neck cancer. Partial responses were achieved by three patients, of whom one had hepatocellular carcinoma and two had cutaneous melanoma.

This clone was detected once. Antigen: not known. Study-level points and caveats: Relative to CD4+ cells, CD8+ T cells on average had more expanded clones. Normalized T-cell clonal expansion was also low in a subset of nonresponders.

Clones were read by immunoSEQ multiplex PCR, and TCRdb kept only the in-frame ones, dropping some. This repertoire shows roughly 77,000 clones, approximately 84% found once; its top ten account for roughly 4.5%. This material consisted of CD4+ or CD8+ T cells sorted from blood, taken in a trial of the OX40 agonist ivuxolimab. The TCR was taken from an adult with an advanced solid tumor such as melanoma, head and neck, liver or kidney cancer.

CDR3 nucleotide sequence: TGTGCCAGCAGCGTAGCATTCCCGATAGCGAGACTTCCGAAAAAACCCTACGAGCAGTACTTC. Residues: CASSVAFPIARLPKKPYEQYF. The gene calls are TRBV9 and TRBJ2-7, with TRBD2 as a possible D gene (5 bases). V dropped 0 bases and J dropped 2 bases, with 30 bases sitting between them. CDR1 and CDR2 from the germline V gene are SGDLS and YYNGEE. The CDR3 is 21 residues long.